These T cell receptor beta chains were read from a single sample in a study of blood T cell repertoires in COVID-19. Method: immunoSEQ multiplex PCR; TCRdb's copy keeps in-frame clones and lacks some. The table lists about 73,000 clones, over 80% of them singletons. Sequenced: peripheral blood. These receptors all come from an elderly man with active or convalescent COVID-19. Each CDR3 is given with its conserved first and last residue. Each record gives: D gene, clone size, V gene, J gene, CDR3 DNA, CDR3 protein. A D gene is named only where the DNA matches it firmly. The size of a clone is reported for some rows only, either as once, few or many, or as a class for expanded clones.

d_call: .; clone_size: .; v_call: TRBV30; j_call: TRBJ2-7; cdr3_nt: TGTGCCTGGAGTGTACGGTTCGTGCAGTACTTC; cdr3_aa: CAWSVRFVQYF
d_call: TRBD1; clone_size: .; v_call: TRBV7-9; j_call: TRBJ2-7; cdr3_nt: TGTGCCAGCAGCAGAAACAGGGGGAAAGGTTACGAGCAGTACTTC; cdr3_aa: CASSRNRGKGYEQYF
d_call: TRBD2; clone_size: .; v_call: TRBV4-2; j_call: TRBJ2-5; cdr3_nt: TGTGCCAGCAGCCAACTCACTAGCGGGGGGCCCGAGACCCAGTACTTC; cdr3_aa: CASSQLTSGGPETQYF
d_call: .; clone_size: .; v_call: TRBV6-5; j_call: TRBJ2-2; cdr3_nt: TGTGCCAGCAGTCTAGCAAGGCCTAACACCGGGGAGCTGTTTTTT; cdr3_aa: CASSLARPNTGELFF
d_call: .; clone_size: .; v_call: TRBV7-9; j_call: TRBJ1-1; cdr3_nt: TGTGCCAGCAGCCTAGGAGGTCGAGCTTTCTTT; cdr3_aa: CASSLGGRAFF
d_call: .; clone_size: .; v_call: TRBV7-9; j_call: TRBJ2-2; cdr3_nt: TGTGCCAGCAGCTTAGGGCGGATCGGCGCGAACACCGGGGAGCTGTTTTTT; cdr3_aa: CASSLGRIGANTGELFF
d_call: .; clone_size: .; v_call: TRBV29-1; j_call: TRBJ2-7; cdr3_nt: TGCAGCGTGGGAGCACGGGGGAGCTCCTACGAGCAGTACTTC; cdr3_aa: CSVGARGSSYEQYF
d_call: TRBD1; clone_size: .; v_call: TRBV13; j_call: TRBJ1-1; cdr3_nt: TGTGCCAGCAGGGGTTCTCGGACAGGGGGCGCGGGCACTGAAGCTTTCTTT; cdr3_aa: CASRGSRTGGAGTEAFF
d_call: TRBD1; clone_size: .; v_call: TRBV30; j_call: TRBJ1-6; cdr3_nt: TGTGCCTGGAGTGTACGCCGGGACAGGGTTTCACCCCTCCACTTT; cdr3_aa: CAWSVRRDRVSPLHF
d_call: TRBD1; clone_size: .; v_call: TRBV7-7; j_call: TRBJ2-1; cdr3_nt: TGTGCCAGCAGCTTATCGGGGACAGGGGGGAATGAGCAGTTCTTC; cdr3_aa: CASSLSGTGGNEQFF
d_call: TRBD1; clone_size: .; v_call: TRBV11-2; j_call: TRBJ2-1; cdr3_nt: TGTGCCAGCAGCACTCGGGACAGGGGCAATGAGCAGTTCTTC; cdr3_aa: CASSTRDRGNEQFF
d_call: .; clone_size: .; v_call: TRBV29-1; j_call: TRBJ2-5; cdr3_nt: TGCAGCGTTGCCGAGGGCCAAGAGACCCAGTACTTC; cdr3_aa: CSVAEGQETQYF
d_call: TRBD1; clone_size: .; v_call: TRBV5-4; j_call: TRBJ1-6; cdr3_nt: TGTGCCAGCAGCTTTTGGGACAGGAGAAATTCACCCCTCCACTTT; cdr3_aa: CASSFWDRRNSPLHF
d_call: .; clone_size: .; v_call: TRBV12-5; j_call: TRBJ2-3; cdr3_nt: TGTGCTAGTGGTATACAGGGTTCCCGCACAGATACGCAGTATTTT; cdr3_aa: CASGIQGSRTDTQYF
d_call: TRBD2; clone_size: .; v_call: TRBV5-1; j_call: TRBJ2-1; cdr3_nt: TGCGCCAGCAGCCGGGAGGGAGGGCTCTCCTATGAGCAGTTCTTC; cdr3_aa: CASSREGGLSYEQFF
d_call: .; clone_size: few; v_call: TRBV30; j_call: TRBJ1-6; cdr3_nt: TGTGCCTGGAGTGTCTCCGGGACACTAAATTCACCCCTCCACTTT; cdr3_aa: CAWSVSGTLNSPLHF
d_call: TRBD1; clone_size: few; v_call: TRBV5-1; j_call: TRBJ2-2; cdr3_nt: TGCGCCAGCAGCCTCCGGACAGGGCCCGACACCGGGGAGCTGTTTTTT; cdr3_aa: CASSLRTGPDTGELFF
d_call: .; clone_size: .; v_call: TRBV5-1; j_call: TRBJ1-4; cdr3_nt: TGCGCCAGCAGCTCATCCGGGACAACAACTAATGAAAAACTGTTTTTT; cdr3_aa: CASSSSGTTTNEKLFF
d_call: TRBD2; clone_size: once; v_call: TRBV2; j_call: TRBJ2-5; cdr3_nt: TGTGCCAGCAGTTTAAGAACTAGCGGGAGGTGGGAGACCCAGTACTTC; cdr3_aa: CASSLRTSGRWETQYF
d_call: TRBD1; clone_size: .; v_call: TRBV6-5; j_call: TRBJ2-1; cdr3_nt: TGTGCCAGCAGCTTGACAGGGGGCTACAATGAGCAGTTCTTC; cdr3_aa: CASSLTGGYNEQFF
d_call: .; clone_size: .; v_call: TRBV2; j_call: TRBJ2-1; cdr3_nt: TGTGCCAGCACTCCAACTTACGGTGGACTCTACAATGAGCAGTTCTTC; cdr3_aa: CASTPTYGGLYNEQFF
d_call: TRBD1; clone_size: .; v_call: TRBV7-2; j_call: TRBJ1-6; cdr3_nt: TGTGCCAGCAGCCAACAGGGGGCTTTGGATTCACCCCTCCACTTT; cdr3_aa: CASSQQGALDSPLHF
d_call: TRBD1; clone_size: .; v_call: TRBV4-2; j_call: TRBJ1-2; cdr3_nt: TGTGCCAGCAGCCAGCCGGGACAGGGGTCTTATGGCTACACCTTC; cdr3_aa: CASSQPGQGSYGYTF
d_call: TRBD2; clone_size: .; v_call: TRBV12-3/TRBV12-4; j_call: TRBJ2-3; cdr3_nt: TGTGCCAGCAGCTGGGGGACTACTACGCAGTATTTT; cdr3_aa: CASSWGTTTQYF
d_call: TRBD1; clone_size: .; v_call: TRBV6-5; j_call: TRBJ2-5; cdr3_nt: TGTGCCAGCAGTTCCCGACAGGGGGCGAAAGAGACCCAGTACTTC; cdr3_aa: CASSSRQGAKETQYF
d_call: .; clone_size: .; v_call: TRBV10-2; j_call: TRBJ2-7; cdr3_nt: TGCGCCAGCAGTGTGGACAGCCAGAGCTCCTACGAGCAGTACTTC; cdr3_aa: CASSVDSQSSYEQYF
d_call: TRBD1; clone_size: once; v_call: TRBV6-2/TRBV6-3; j_call: TRBJ2-5; cdr3_nt: TGTGCCAGCAGTTACGTGACAGGGGAGACCCAGTACTTC; cdr3_aa: CASSYVTGETQYF
d_call: .; clone_size: .; v_call: TRBV5-1; j_call: TRBJ2-3; cdr3_nt: TGCGCCAGCAGCGAGGGTGGCGAAGATACGCAGTATTTT; cdr3_aa: CASSEGGEDTQYF
d_call: .; clone_size: .; v_call: TRBV6-5; j_call: TRBJ1-3; cdr3_nt: TGTGCCACCACGAGGATTCCCTCTGGAAACACCATATATTTT; cdr3_aa: CATTRIPSGNTIYF
d_call: TRBD2; clone_size: .; v_call: TRBV6-5; j_call: TRBJ2-1; cdr3_nt: TGTGCCAGCAGTTACTCTACTAGCGGATACAATGAGCAGTTCTTC; cdr3_aa: CASSYSTSGYNEQFF
d_call: .; clone_size: .; v_call: TRBV18; j_call: TRBJ2-7; cdr3_nt: TGTGCCAGCTCACAGAGACCGCGGGCCGTCTCCTACGAGCAGTACTTC; cdr3_aa: CASSQRPRAVSYEQYF
d_call: TRBD1; clone_size: once; v_call: TRBV5-1; j_call: TRBJ2-1; cdr3_nt: TGCGCCAGCAGCGCAGGGACAGCACTAAATGAGCAGTTCTTC; cdr3_aa: CASSAGTALNEQFF
d_call: .; clone_size: .; v_call: TRBV27; j_call: TRBJ1-1; cdr3_nt: TGTGCCAGCAGTCCCAACCCTCCAGGGGCGTACACTGAAGCTTTCTTT; cdr3_aa: CASSPNPPGAYTEAFF
d_call: .; clone_size: .; v_call: TRBV7-9; j_call: TRBJ1-2; cdr3_nt: TGTGCCAGCAGCTTAGATGGGGGGAAGGCCTATGGCTACACCTTC; cdr3_aa: CASSLDGGKAYGYTF
d_call: TRBD1; clone_size: .; v_call: TRBV2; j_call: TRBJ1-4; cdr3_nt: TGTGCCAGCAGGAGGGACAGGGAATTTGAAAAACTGTTTTTT; cdr3_aa: CASRRDREFEKLFF
d_call: .; clone_size: .; v_call: TRBV7-2; j_call: TRBJ2-3; cdr3_nt: TGTGCCAGCAGTCCTAACAGGGTCGATACGCAGTATTTT; cdr3_aa: CASSPNRVDTQYF
d_call: TRBD1; clone_size: .; v_call: TRBV29-1; j_call: TRBJ1-4; cdr3_nt: TGCAGCGTTGTAGCGGCGGGGGGGGACAGCAATAATGAAAAACTGTTTTTT; cdr3_aa: CSVVAAGGDSNNEKLFF
d_call: .; clone_size: .; v_call: TRBV20-1; j_call: TRBJ1-5; cdr3_nt: TGCAGTGCTAGTTTGGGAGGGAATCAGCCCCAGCATTTT; cdr3_aa: CSASLGGNQPQHF
d_call: .; clone_size: .; v_call: TRBV6-2/TRBV6-3; j_call: TRBJ2-1; cdr3_nt: TGTGCCAGCAGCGCGACCGGCAGGAATTACAATGAGCAGTTCTTC; cdr3_aa: CASSATGRNYNEQFF
d_call: .; clone_size: .; v_call: TRBV6-4; j_call: TRBJ1-5; cdr3_nt: TGTGCCAGCAGTCTCGAGGCTTCCAATCAGCCCCAGCATTTT; cdr3_aa: CASSLEASNQPQHF
d_call: .; clone_size: .; v_call: TRBV11-3; j_call: TRBJ2-3; cdr3_nt: TGTGCCAGCAGCTTACTAGGGGCACAGGGAAAGCTGTATTTT; cdr3_aa: CASSLLGAQGKLYF
d_call: .; clone_size: .; v_call: TRBV2; j_call: TRBJ2-1; cdr3_nt: TGTGCCAGCAAGCAACAGGGATTTTACAATGAGCAGTTCTTC; cdr3_aa: CASKQQGFYNEQFF